The rows below give T cell receptor beta chains drawn from one sample of a study of blood T cell repertoires in COVID-19. Only in-frame clones appear in the TCRdb table, and some are missing; sequencing was by immunoSEQ multiplex PCR. In the table there are 200,000 to 250,000 clones, about 79% of which are singletons. Input material: PBMCs or T cells enriched from blood (not recorded which). The receptor set was obtained from an older woman who had recovered from COVID-19. Each CDR3 is given with its conserved first and last residue. A D gene is named only where the DNA matches it firmly. Where a row states a size, it is once, few, many or the class of an expanded clone; other rows omit it.

-	TRBJ1-5	-	TRBV19	TGTGCCACTAAGGATCCGGGATACAATCAGCCCCAGCATTTT	CATKDPGYNQPQHF
once	TRBJ1-2	TRBD1	TRBV18	TGTGCCAGCTCACCACCGATGGGGCAGGGGGGATTCTATGGCTACACCTTC	CASSPPMGQGGFYGYTF
few	TRBJ1-1	TRBD1	TRBV9	TGTGCCAGCAGCGTTCCCGGGACAGGGCCGAACACTGAAGCTTTCTTT	CASSVPGTGPNTEAFF
-	TRBJ1-1	-	TRBV6-5	TGTGCCAGCAGAAGAGGGACAAGCAACACTGAAGCTTTCTTT	CASRRGTSNTEAFF
-	TRBJ2-1	TRBD2	TRBV9	TGTGCCAGCAGCCCCAGGGGACTAGAAGGGAACAATGAGCAGTTCTTC	CASSPRGLEGNNEQFF
-	TRBJ2-2	-	TRBV6-5	TGTGCCAGCAGTTTAGAGCGGACCGGGGAGCTGTTTTTT	CASSLERTGELFF
-	TRBJ1-1	TRBD1	TRBV5-8	TGTGCCAGCAGCTTACCCGGGACAGGCTCTGCTGAAGCTTTCTTT	CASSLPGTGSAEAFF
-	TRBJ1-5	-	TRBV11-2	TGTGCCAGCAGCTTAGCCCCGGGGTTCAACCAGCCCCAGCATTTT	CASSLAPGFNQPQHF
-	TRBJ2-1	TRBD2	TRBV5-4	TGTGCCAGCAGCCCAGGGGGGACTAGCGGGACTTACAATGAGCAGTTCTTC	CASSPGGTSGTYNEQFF
-	TRBJ1-2	TRBD1	TRBV2	TGTGCCAGCACGACAGGGGGCTTCTATGGCTACACCTTC	CASTTGGFYGYTF
-	TRBJ2-3	-	TRBV7-6	TGTGCCAGCAGCCCCCGGGCTGCGGGGCCTAGCACAGATACGCAGTATTTT	CASSPRAAGPSTDTQYF
-	TRBJ2-3	TRBD2	TRBV5-4	TGTGCCAGCAGCTTGGCTAGCGGAGCTAGCACAGATACGCAGTATTTT	CASSLASGASTDTQYF
once	TRBJ2-3	-	TRBV7-2	TGTGCCAGCAGCCCCGACCGGGGTTCAGATACGCAGTATTTT	CASSPDRGSDTQYF
-	TRBJ1-2	TRBD1	TRBV6-1	TGTGCCAGCAGTGTCACAAGGGCAGGGGGCGACTATGGCTACACCTTC	CASSVTRAGGDYGYTF
-	TRBJ1-4	-	TRBV7-2	TGTGCCAGCAGCCCGAGGTCGGGGGTTGAAAAACTGTTTTTT	CASSPRSGVEKLFF
-	TRBJ1-2	-	TRBV5-4	TGTGCCAGCAGCTTGTCAGCTAACTATGGCTACACCTTC	CASSLSANYGYTF
few	TRBJ2-3	-	TRBV3-1/TRBV3-2	TGTGCCAGCAGGGACTCGGTGACAGATACGCAGTATTTT	CASRDSVTDTQYF
-	TRBJ1-5	-	TRBV19	TGTGCCAGTAGTGCGCAGGTTGGTCAGCCCCAGCATTTT	CASSAQVGQPQHF
-	TRBJ1-4	-	TRBV5-1	TGCGCCAGCAGCTTGGCCCATAATGAAAAACTGTTTTTT	CASSLAHNEKLFF
-	TRBJ1-2	TRBD1	TRBV18	TGTGCCAGCTCACAACCGGGGACAGGGGTTAATGGCTACACCTTC	CASSQPGTGVNGYTF
-	TRBJ1-6	TRBD1	TRBV9	TGTGCCAGCGCGGCGCCGGGACAGTCAAATTCACCCCTCCACTTT	CASAAPGQSNSPLHF
few	TRBJ2-5	TRBD1	TRBV14	TGTGCCAGCAGCCCGGGACAGGGTGTACAGACCCAGTACTTC	CASSPGQGVQTQYF
few	TRBJ2-1	TRBD2	TRBV2	TGTGCCAGCAGCTTGGGACTAGCCTACAATGAGCAGTTCTTC	CASSLGLAYNEQFF
few	TRBJ1-1	-	TRBV5-1	TGCGCCAGCACCCTGGAGGGCAGGGCGAACACTGAAGCTTTCTTT	CASTLEGRANTEAFF
few	TRBJ2-7	-	TRBV29-1	TGCAGCGTTGGCCAGACAGGGAGGTACGGCGAGCAGTACTTC	CSVGQTGRYGEQYF
-	TRBJ2-1	TRBD1	TRBV7-9	TGTGCCAGCAGCTTACCGGGACAGGGATACTATGAGCAGTTCTTC	CASSLPGQGYYEQFF
-	TRBJ2-1	TRBD2	TRBV5-6	TGTGCCAGCAGCTTGGCCGGGACTAGCTACAATGAGCAGTTCTTC	CASSLAGTSYNEQFF
few	TRBJ2-7	TRBD1	TRBV27	TGTGCCAGCAAGTTCGGGACAGGACCCTACGAGCAGTACTTC	CASKFGTGPYEQYF
-	TRBJ1-4	TRBD1	TRBV6-6	TGTGCCACTCAGGGGGCTTGGGGTGAAAAACTGTTTTTT	CATQGAWGEKLFF
-	TRBJ2-7	-	TRBV7-2	TGTGCCAGCAGCTTACAGGAAGCCTACGAGCAGTACTTC	CASSLQEAYEQYF
once	TRBJ1-4	-	TRBV9	TGTGCCAGCAGCGTAGCGGGGGGCTACGAAAAACTGTTTTTT	CASSVAGGYEKLFF
-	TRBJ1-1	-	TRBV4-2	TGTGCCAGCAGTCCAAGGGCCGGCAGGGCCCTTTTCGAAGCTTTCTTT	CASSPRAGRALFEAFF
-	TRBJ1-6	-	TRBV2	TGTGCCAGCAGGGACAGAGATTATAATTCACCCCTCCACTTT	CASRDRDYNSPLHF
-	TRBJ1-1	TRBD1	TRBV19	TGTGCCAGTAGCGCGACAGGGTGGATGCTAAACATAGACCAAGCTTTCTTT	CASSATGWMLNIDQAFF
-	TRBJ1-2	TRBD1	TRBV19	TGTGCCAGTAGTGCACCCGGGACAGGTATTTATGGCTACACCTTC	CASSAPGTGIYGYTF
-	TRBJ1-5	-	TRBV4-2	TGTGCCAGCAGCCAAGCAGGGGATCAGCCCCAGCATTTT	CASSQAGDQPQHF
-	TRBJ2-1	TRBD1	TRBV19	TGTGCCAGTAAATCGGGACAGGGGTCCTACAATGAGCAGTTCTTC	CASKSGQGSYNEQFF
once	TRBJ1-5	-	TRBV2	TGTGCCAGCACCAAAGATACAGGAGCGAGTACGCCCCAGCATTTT	CASTKDTGASTPQHF
-	TRBJ2-3	-	TRBV4-1	TGCGCCAGCAGCCGAAAGCCGACAGGAGACACAGATACGCAGTATTTT	CASSRKPTGDTDTQYF
-	TRBJ1-1	-	TRBV27	TGTGCCAGCAGCCCATCGGTTGGGCAGGCGAACACTGAAGCTTTCTTT	CASSPSVGQANTEAFF
-	TRBJ2-3	TRBD1	TRBV19	TGTGCCAGTAGTACGGGACAGTGGTCAGATACGCAGTATTTT	CASSTGQWSDTQYF
-	TRBJ2-2	-	TRBV4-1	TGCGCCAGCAGCCAAGGTAGCAGACTCCACGGGGAGCTGTTTTTT	CASSQGSRLHGELFF
-	TRBJ1-5	-	TRBV19	TGTGCCAGTAGTATCGCTGGGGGGTCGCAGCCCCAGCATTTT	CASSIAGGSQPQHF
-	TRBJ2-3	TRBD2	TRBV6-6	TGTGCCAGCCGGAACGGGGCTAGCGGGGTGACTACGCAGTATTTT	CASRNGASGVTTQYF
-	TRBJ1-2	-	TRBV19	TGTGCCAGTAGTATAGAGGGGGATTCCGGACAGAAGATCTATGGCTACACCTTC	CASSIEGDSGQKIYGYTF
-	TRBJ2-2	-	TRBV3-1/TRBV3-2	TGTGCCAGCAGCCCACCGACGGGGGCCGGGGAGCTGTTTTTT	CASSPPTGAGELFF
-	TRBJ2-3	TRBD2	TRBV2	TGTGCCAGCACTGAACTAGCGGGAGGGCAGACGCAGTATTTT	CASTELAGGQTQYF
-	TRBJ1-2	TRBD1	TRBV10-3	TGTGCCATCAGTGAGTTAAGGGGGCAAGGCTACACCTTC	CAISELRGQGYTF
-	TRBJ1-6	-	TRBV5-1	TGCGCCAGCAGCTTGGCCCCAGGAACGAGCTCCTATAATTCACCCCTCCACTTT	CASSLAPGTSSYNSPLHF
-	TRBJ1-6	-	TRBV7-3	TGTGCCAGCAGCTCCCAAGGACACTATAATTCACCCCTCCACTTT	CASSSQGHYNSPLHF
once	TRBJ2-2	-	TRBV7-9	TGTGCCAGCAGCTTAGCGCTATCGACCGGGGAGCTGTTTTTT	CASSLALSTGELFF
-	TRBJ1-4	-	TRBV4-3	TGCGCCAGCAGCCAAGTGAAGGGGATCGATGAAAAACTGTTTTTT	CASSQVKGIDEKLFF
-	TRBJ2-1	TRBD2	TRBV6-6	TGTGCCAGCTCGAGGGGTAGCGGGTCCGCCAATGAGCAGTTCTTC	CASSRGSGSANEQFF